The next 15 T cell receptor beta chains were all read from a single sample in a study of blood T cell repertoires in COVID-19. The method was immunoSEQ multiplex PCR; TCRdb's version includes in-frame clones alone and lacks a portion of them. The table lists approximately 390,000 clones, about 90% of them singletons. Sample: peripheral blood. The receptors were sampled from a woman aged 60-75 years with COVID-19, enrolled during active disease.

This chain uses TRBV7-9 with TRBJ1-1, with 8 bases identical to TRBD1. The CDR3 loop spans 13 amino acids. V shed 5 bases, J shed 4 bases, and the junction held 3 bases outside the gene matches. Germline V CDR1 and CDR2: SEHNR, FQNEAQ (reference sequence). In nucleotides, the CDR3 is TGTGCCAGCAGCCGGACAGGGACCACTGAAGCTTTCTTT. Its translation is CASSRTGTTEAFF.

The chain links TRBV7-3 to TRBJ1-4, with 11 bases matching TRBD1. Germline loops: CDR1 SGHTA, CDR2 FQGTGA. V shed 5 bases, J shed 7 bases, and the junction held 6 bases outside the gene matches. This CDR3 contains 15 residues. The DNA of the CDR3 is TGTGCCAGCAGCCCCCGGACAGGGGGCGGTGAAAAACTGTTTTTT. Translation gives CASSPRTGGGEKLFF. The variable domain in full, completed from reference TRBV7-3 and TRBJ1-4, reads GAGVSQTPSNKVTEKGKYVELRCDPISGHTALYWYRQSLGQGPEFLIYFQGTGAADDSGLPNDRFFAVRPEGSVSTLKIQRTERGDSAVYLCASSPRTGGGEKLFFGSGTQLSVL.

The rearrangement joins TRBV6-5 to TRBJ1-1; D not certain. CDR3 length equals 15 residues. V was trimmed by 0 bases and J by 0 bases, leaving 8 bases between them. In germline, CDR1 is MNHEY, CDR2 SVGAGI. The CDR3 is CASSYSWPMNTEAFF. The CDR3 DNA is TGTGCCAGCAGTTACTCCTGGCCCATGAACACTGAAGCTTTCTTT.

V usage is TRBV20-1 and J usage is TRBJ1-2, with D unclear. The CDR3 is 13 amino acids. The germline CDR1 and CDR2 sequences are DFQATT and SNEGSKA (reference sequence). Trimming cost V 3 bases and J 1 base, with 9 bases left between them. DNA of the CDR3: TGCAGTGCTAGTGAGGACTTTAACTATGGCTACACCTTC. This translates into CSASEDFNYGYTF.

V is TRBV5-1 and J is TRBJ2-4; possible D gene TRBD2, 6 bases. Trimming stripped 0 bases from V and 0 bases from J, with 10 bases between. Germline V lookup: CDR1 SGHRS, CDR2 YFSETQ. The CDR3 sequence is 16 residues long. This chain's CDR3 is CASSLEGGLAKNIQYF. The DNA of the CDR3 is TGCGCCAGCAGCTTGGAGGGAGGACTAGCCAAAAACATTCAGTACTTC.

The table lists this clone with a count of one. The chain recombines TRBV3-1 (or the pseudogene TRBV3-2) with TRBJ1-2; D gene ambiguous. Trimming removed 1 base from V and 0 bases from J, with 12 bases in between. Per germline, CDR1 LGHDT and CDR2 YNNKEL (reference sequence). CDR3 length: 16 amino acids. CDR3 nucleotide sequence: TGTGCCAGCAGCCAAGTCCCGGCCAGGCCTAACTATGGCTACACCTTC. It codes for CASSQVPARPNYGYTF.

The rearrangement joins TRBV29-1 to TRBJ2-1, with D maybe TRBD1 (6 bases). CDR1 is SQVTM and CDR2 is ANQGSEA in the germline V gene. The CDR3 consists of 12 residues. The V gene lost 7 bases and the J gene lost 3 bases, with 10 bases spanning the gap. The CDR3 spells CSGLQGYNEQFF. The CDR3 region has the DNA TGCAGCGGGTTACAGGGCTACAATGAGCAGTTCTTC.

The chain has TRBV7-9 and TRBJ2-2; 7 bases align to TRBD1. The V gene's germline CDR1 is SEHNR and CDR2 FQNEAQ (reference sequence). Losses at the gene ends were 8 bases for V and 6 bases for J; bases not matched to a gene: 12. The CDR3 sequence is 15 residues long. Written as DNA, the CDR3 is TGTGCCAGCCAAACAGGGGCGTTATCGGCCGGGGAGCTGTTTTTT. Its protein product is CASQTGALSAGELFF.

This chain links TRBV29-1 with TRBJ1-4, with no clear D. V was shortened by 4 bases and J by 8 bases, with 23 bases between the two germline ends. The CDR3 totals 16 residues. CDR1 is SQVTM and CDR2 is ANQGSEA in the germline V gene. The CDR3 sequence: CSVAKDGILVGEKLFF. DNA of the CDR3: TGCAGCGTTGCGAAAGACGGGATTCTCGTAGGGGAAAAACTGTTTTTT.

This rearrangement joins TRBV18 to TRBJ2-5; D is ambiguous. The germline CDR1 and CDR2 sequences are KGHSH and LQKENI. The CDR3 covers 14 residues. The V and J ends lost 4 bases and 1 base respectively, with 10 bases between them. The CDR3 DNA is TGTGCCAGCTCACTCAACCGCGGCCAAGAGACCCAGTACTTC. Its protein is CASSLNRGQETQYF.

The chain has TRBV9 and TRBJ2-3, with D unclear. CDR3 length equals 13 residues. Germline loops: CDR1 SGDLS, CDR2 YYNGEE. V was cut by 3 bases and J by 2 bases, with 7 bases left in between. The CDR3: CASSDMSTDTQYF. CDR3 in DNA: TGTGCCAGCAGCGATATGTCCACAGATACGCAGTATTTT.

V gene TRBV15 combines with J gene TRBJ2-3; D is possibly TRBD2 (7 bases). The CDR3 sequence is 14 residues long. Deletions cut 1 base from V and 6 bases from J, with 11 bases between. Germline CDR1 and CDR2: LNHNV and YYDKDF (reference sequence). This CDR3 reads CATSRGRGGDTQYF. CDR3 nucleotides: TGTGCCACCAGCAGAGGGAGGGGGGGGGATACGCAGTATTTT.

The chain combines TRBV20-1 with TRBJ2-7; a weak D match, TRBD2 (5 bases). CDR1 is DFQATT, CDR2 SNEGSKA, per germline (reference sequence). This CDR3 spans 11 amino acids. Deletions cut 3 bases from V and 6 bases from J, with 9 bases between. The CDR3 loop is CSASSGSEQYF. The CDR3 region has the DNA TGCAGTGCTAGTTCGGGGTCCGAGCAGTACTTC.

The chain combines TRBV29-1 with TRBJ1-2, with TRBD1 as a possible D gene (6 bases). Germline CDR1 and CDR2: SQVTM and ANQGSEA. The CDR3 is 11 residues long. V lost 7 bases, J lost 8 bases, and 14 bases lay in between. CDR3 DNA: TGCAGCGCGAGGGGACAATACGGCTACACCTTC. It codes for CSARGQYGYTF.

This clone was seen once. This rearrangement joins TRBV6-5 to TRBJ1-1; 10 positions agree with TRBD1. Germline V gene sequence: CDR1 MNHEY, CDR2 SVGAGI. Trimming at V came to 5 bases and at J to 3 bases, leaving 6 bases not matched to a gene. The CDR3 sequence is 15 residues long. CDR3 in DNA: TGTGCCAGCAGTCTCCGGGACAGGGGATACACTGAAGCTTTCTTT. Translating it yields CASSLRDRGYTEAFF.